Sequencing of this TCR beta chain was carried out in a study of shared T cell receptors in the human thymus. The protocol was immunoSEQ multiplex PCR, while the TCRdb copy is restricted to in-frame clones and leaves out a portion. The table shows approximately 490,000 clones, with more than 75% occurring only once. These data also featured in a second study, about human thymus T cells. That work adds: The source of the thymus tissue was resections taken during corrective heart surgery.

This TCR derives from a boy under two years old with a congenital heart defect. Sequenced input: thymocytes.

The CDR3 coding sequence is TGTGCCAGCAGTTACGTCCTAGCGGGAGGGGGAAATGAGCAGTTCTTC. Amino acid sequence: CASSYVLAGGGNEQFF. The V call is TRBV6-7, the J call TRBJ2-1, with TRBD2 matching 12 bases. TRBV6-7 carries the ORF label, with uncertain function. This CDR3 is 16 amino acids long. The trim removed 2 bases at V and 7 bases at J, leaving 6 bases unmatched.